These T cell receptor beta chains were read from a single sample in a study of PD-L1 blockade in urothelial cancer. Sequenced by immunoSEQ multiplex PCR; TCRdb stores in-frame clones only, minus some. The sample records 56,000 or so clones, roughly 86% being singletons. Sample: PBMCs, taken around atezolizumab (anti-PD-L1) treatment. All receptors come from a man between 50 and 59 years old with urothelial cancer. Each CDR3 is given with its conserved first and last residue. A D gene is named only where the DNA matches it firmly. The listing skips clone size in some rows; elsewhere it reads once, few, many or a size class.

abundance	v_gene	d_gene	j_gene	CDR3aa	CDR3nt
.	TRBV5-4	.	TRBJ1-1	CASSLGGGVLNTEAFF	TGTGCCAGCAGCTTGGGGGGGGGAGTTCTAAACACTGAAGCTTTCTTT
once	TRBV27	TRBD2	TRBJ2-1	CASSFLAGARNEQFF	TGTGCCAGCAGTTTTTTGGCGGGAGCTCGGAATGAGCAGTTCTTC
once	TRBV11-2	TRBD2	TRBJ2-5	CASSLGLAGGVLETQYF	TGTGCCAGCAGCTTAGGGTTGGCGGGAGGGGTCTTGGAGACCCAGTACTTC
few	TRBV5-6	.	TRBJ1-5	CASSFRGVYSNQPQHF	TGTGCCAGCAGCTTTCGCGGGGTATATAGCAATCAGCCCCAGCATTTT
.	TRBV9	TRBD2	TRBJ2-1	CASSVLGLAGREQFF	TGTGCCAGCAGCGTATTGGGACTAGCGGGAAGGGAGCAGTTCTTC
.	TRBV2	.	TRBJ2-2	CASRPYGTPNTGELFF	TGTGCCAGCAGGCCTTACGGGACACCGAACACCGGGGAGCTGTTTTTT
few	TRBV5-4	.	TRBJ1-2	CASSSQTDSHLGSYTF	TGTGCCAGCAGCTCACAAACCGACAGCCACCTTGGGAGCTACACCTTC
.	TRBV19	TRBD2	TRBJ2-3	CATRRGGLAGVWWGTDTQYF	TGTGCCACCCGGCGGGGAGGACTAGCGGGAGTTTGGTGGGGCACAGATACGCAGTATTTT
.	TRBV10-2	.	TRBJ2-3	CASRRGSGDTQYF	TGCGCCAGCAGACGGGGGAGTGGGGATACGCAGTATTTT
.	TRBV6-6	TRBD1	TRBJ2-7	CASSYFTGDYEQYF	TGTGCCAGCAGTTACTTTACAGGGGATTACGAGCAGTACTTC
.	TRBV7-9	TRBD1	TRBJ2-7	CASYAGQGYEQYF	TGTGCCAGCTATGCGGGACAGGGATACGAGCAGTACTTC
.	TRBV5-1	TRBD2	TRBJ2-1	CASSLARLAGDNEQFF	TGCGCCAGCAGCTTAGCGAGACTAGCGGGGGACAATGAGCAGTTCTTC
.	TRBV30	.	TRBJ2-1	CAWTRGGKNNEQFF	TGTGCCTGGACCCGCGGAGGGAAGAACAATGAGCAGTTCTTC
.	TRBV5-1	.	TRBJ2-3	CASSLDPGATDTQYF	TGCGCCAGCAGCTTGGACCCAGGGGCCACAGATACGCAGTATTTT
.	TRBV5-4	TRBD1	TRBJ2-7	CATKVNTGTGRNEQYF	TGTGCCACCAAAGTCAATACCGGGACAGGGAGAAACGAGCAGTACTTC
.	TRBV19	TRBD1	TRBJ1-2	CASRDRANYGYTF	TGTGCCAGTCGAGACAGGGCTAACTATGGCTACACCTTC
.	TRBV12-5	.	TRBJ1-2	CASGFPGQQGNGYTF	TGTGCTAGTGGTTTCCCGGGACAACAGGGAAATGGCTACACCTTC
.	TRBV6-6	TRBD1	TRBJ2-2	CASRETGQGNTGELFF	TGTGCCAGCAGGGAAACGGGACAGGGGAACACCGGGGAGCTGTTTTTT
.	TRBV2	TRBD1	TRBJ1-1	CASSPGGLILMNTEAFF	TGTGCCAGCAGTCCAGGGGGCCTGATCCTAATGAACACTGAAGCTTTCTTT
.	TRBV11-2	.	TRBJ2-4	CASSARAAGKSDIQYF	TGTGCCAGCAGCGCCCGGGCCGCAGGGAAGTCGGACATTCAGTACTTC
.	TRBV11-2	TRBD1	TRBJ1-4	CASSPAGGTNEKLFF	TGTGCCAGCAGCCCTGCAGGGGGGACTAATGAAAAACTGTTTTTT
.	TRBV18	.	TRBJ1-4	CASSDLGAWGPTNEKLFF	TGTGCCAGCTCCGACCTGGGCGCCTGGGGCCCAACTAATGAAAAACTGTTTTTT
once	TRBV19	.	TRBJ2-5	CASSKGTRGTQYF	TGTGCCAGTAGTAAGGGGACCAGGGGTACCCAGTACTTC
.	TRBV2	.	TRBJ1-6	CASSASGEPGSPLHF	TGTGCCAGCAGCGCATCCGGGGAACCGGGTTCACCCCTCCACTTT
.	TRBV4-1	TRBD2	TRBJ2-7	CASSQGLAGYKYF	TGCGCCAGCAGCCAAGGACTAGCGGGATATAAGTACTTC
.	TRBV7-2	.	TRBJ2-5	CASSLGTRETQYF	TGTGCCAGCAGCTTGGGGACACGGGAGACCCAGTACTTC
.	TRBV5-1	.	TRBJ1-2	CASSPGGKAYGYTF	TGCGCCAGCAGCCCCGGGGGGAAGGCCTATGGCTACACCTTC
.	TRBV28	.	TRBJ1-2	CASRQPGYGYTF	TGTGCCAGCAGGCAGCCGGGGTATGGCTACACCTTC
few	TRBV30	.	TRBJ1-1	CAWQPRDTEAFF	TGTGCCTGGCAACCCCGGGACACTGAAGCTTTCTTT
.	TRBV2	TRBD2	TRBJ2-2	CASYPGGRRTGELFF	TGTGCCAGCTACCCGGGGGGGAGGCGCACCGGGGAGCTGTTTTTT
once	TRBV19	.	TRBJ2-3	CASSIENTNTQYF	TGTGCCAGTAGTATAGAAAACACCAATACGCAGTATTTT